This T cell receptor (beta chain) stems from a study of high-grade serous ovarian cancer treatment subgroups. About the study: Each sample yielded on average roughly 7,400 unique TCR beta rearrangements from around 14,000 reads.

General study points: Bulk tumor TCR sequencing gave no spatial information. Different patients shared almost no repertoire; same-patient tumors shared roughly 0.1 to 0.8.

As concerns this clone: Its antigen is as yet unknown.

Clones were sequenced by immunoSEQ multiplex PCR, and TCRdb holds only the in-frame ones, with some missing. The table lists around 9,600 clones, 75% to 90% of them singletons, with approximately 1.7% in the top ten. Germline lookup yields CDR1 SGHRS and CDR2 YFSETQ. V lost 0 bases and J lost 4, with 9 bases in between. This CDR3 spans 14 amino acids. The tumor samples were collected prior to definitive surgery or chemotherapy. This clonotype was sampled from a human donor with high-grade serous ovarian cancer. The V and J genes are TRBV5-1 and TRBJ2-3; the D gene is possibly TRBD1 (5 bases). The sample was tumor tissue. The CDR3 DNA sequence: TGCGCCAGCAGCTTGGCAGGGAATCCAGATACGCAGTATTTT. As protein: CASSLAGNPDTQYF.